The 20 T cell receptor beta chains reported below all come from one sample, sequenced in a study of shared clonotypes between healthy human individuals (dated by TCRdb to 2020 to 2021). The method was the immunoSEQ multiplex PCR assay. TCRdb mirrors the immuneACCESS table, restricted to in-frame sequences. Some clones are absent from its copies; in checked studies, under half trace to an unresolved V gene, and the reason for the others is unknown. Recorded for this sample are 2 million to 2.5 million clones; approximately 93% of them occurred a single time. 0.39% of the sample is held by the ten biggest clonotypes. The material sequenced was naive CD4+ T cells from PBMCs. This sample's cell subset or site label indicates: CD45RA+ positively selected. The receptor source for this set is a man between 18 and 29 years old in good health. Some clones in this sample may be carry-over from other donors' samples.

This clone was recorded once. The CDR3 protein is CASSLYSPYEQYF. CDR3 DNA sequence: TGCGCCAGCAGCTTGTACAGCCCCTACGAGCAGTACTTC. The V call is TRBV5-1, the J call TRBJ2-7; the D is unclear. The ends were cut back, 1 base at V and 2 bases at J, with 7 bases in the middle. CDR1 is SGHRS, CDR2 YFSETQ, per germline. This CDR3 is built from 13 residues.

The chain uses TRBV7-9 and TRBJ1-3; 9 bases match TRBD1. J lost 5 bases, V lost 5 bases, and 13 bases had no gene match. Germline values: CDR1 SEHNR, CDR2 FQNEAQ (reference sequence). The CDR3 contains 17 residues. CDR3 nucleotide sequence: TGTGCCAGCAGCATACAACCCGGGACAGGGTATAGAAACACCATATATTTT. Its protein product is CASSIQPGTGYRNTIYF.

The CDR3 DNA sequence: TGTGCCAGCGTGGGGCCGGGCTTCTACGAGCAGTACTTC. Its translation: CASVGPGFYEQYF. This sequence joins TRBV28 and TRBJ2-7, with D perhaps TRBD1 (5 bases). The CDR3 is made up of 13 amino acids. V lost 8 bases to trimming and J lost 3 bases, with 14 bases between them. Germline CDR1 is MDHEN and CDR2 is SYDVKM.

The rearrangement joins TRBV28 to TRBJ2-7; D is unclear. The CDR3 consists of 11 residues. Germline V gene data show CDR1 as MDHEN and CDR2 as SYDVKM. Trimming pared 6 bases from V and 5 bases from J, leaving 8 bases between. CDR3 DNA sequence: TGTGCCAGCAGGGGAAGCCACGAGCAGTACTTC. Translated, it gives CASRGSHEQYF.

The chain carries TRBV5-1 and TRBJ2-3; 10 bases fit TRBD2. J gave up 1 base and V 3 bases, and 5 bases lay outside the gene matches. The germline V gene encodes CDR1 SGHRS and CDR2 YFSETQ. The CDR3 totals 16 residues. The CDR3 spells CASSYRGTSGTDTQYF. Here the CDR3 DNA reads TGCGCCAGCAGCTACCGCGGGACTAGCGGCACAGATACGCAGTATTTT. The variable domain in full, with the rest retrieved from reference TRBV5-1 and TRBJ2-3, is KAGVTQTPRYLIKTRGQQVTLSCSPISGHRSVSWYQQTPGQGLQFLFEYFSETQRNKGNFPGRFSGRQFSNSRSEMNVSTLELGDSALYLCASSYRGTSGTDTQYFGPGTRLTVL.

The chain combines TRBV18 with TRBJ1-1; D is ambiguous. The V gene's germline CDR1 is KGHSH and CDR2 LQKENI. This CDR3 is 15 amino acids long. V was pared by 1 base and J by 1 base, with 10 bases between. The CDR3 DNA is TGTGCCAGCTCACCACGGGCGGGGAGGAACACTGAAGCTTTCTTT. Translating gives CASSPRAGRNTEAFF.

The V and J genes are TRBV5-1 and TRBJ1-2; 10 nucleotides agree with TRBD1. From germline, CDR1 is SGHRS and CDR2 YFSETQ. Unmatched junction bases numbered 9, after V lost 0 bases and J lost 4 bases. The CDR3 is 17 amino acids. In nucleotides, the CDR3 is TGCGCCAGCAGCTTGGAAACGCCGGGACAGGGGACCTATGGCTACACCTTC. Translating it yields CASSLETPGQGTYGYTF.

This chain connects TRBV6-1 to TRBJ1-2; D is perhaps TRBD1 (5 bases). In germline, CDR1 is MNHNS, CDR2 SASEGT. This CDR3 region has 14 residues. V dropped 6 bases and J dropped 4 bases, with 15 bases sitting between them. The CDR3 DNA follows: TGTGCCAGCAGGAAACCCGGGACGGCCTATGGCTACACCTTC. It codes for CASRKPGTAYGYTF.

A note on this clone: The sample has other DNA sequences that encode this CDR3 too. This chain uses TRBV9 with TRBJ1-4, with D uncertain. The V gene lost 0 bases and the J gene lost 3 bases, with 6 bases spanning the gap. There are 14 residues in the CDR3. Germline loops: CDR1 SGDLS, CDR2 YYNGEE. In nucleotides, the CDR3 is TGTGCCAGCAGCGTAGGGCAGGCTAATGAAAAACTGTTTTTT. Its translation: CASSVGQANEKLFF.

The chain combines TRBV7-9 with TRBJ2-1, with D unresolved. From germline, CDR1 is SEHNR and CDR2 FQNEAQ (reference sequence). V gave up 0 bases and J gave up 3 bases, with 21 bases separating them. This CDR3 comprises 19 residues. CDR3 coding DNA: TGTGCCAGCAGCTTAGCGGGAATAGGGTGGGGTAGCCTCTACAATGAGCAGTTCTTC. Amino acid sequence: CASSLAGIGWGSLYNEQFF.

V and J are TRBV28 and TRBJ1-1; D is perhaps TRBD1 (5 bases). Trimming cost V 6 bases and J 0 bases, with 17 bases left between them. CDR1 is MDHEN and CDR2 is SYDVKM in the germline V gene. The CDR3 spans 16 residues. CDR3 coding DNA: TGTGCCAGCAGAATAAGAGGGGTCGGGGTGAACACTGAAGCTTTCTTT. Translation gives CASRIRGVGVNTEAFF.

The CDR3 DNA reads TGTGCCAGCAGCGTACGTAGGGGGGACGGGGAGCTGTTTTTT. It encodes CASSVRRGDGELFF. The chain employs TRBV9 and TRBJ2-2, with D perhaps TRBD1 or TRBD2 (6 bases each). Trimming stripped 1 base from V and 7 bases from J, with 11 bases between. CDR3 length equals 14 residues. Germline CDR1 reads SGDLS; CDR2 reads YYNGEE.

In nucleotides, the CDR3 is TGTGCCACCCGGCTGGGAGGACTAGCGGGACGCACAGATACGCAGTATTTT. Translating it yields CATRLGGLAGRTDTQYF. The rearrangement links TRBV7-6 to TRBJ2-3, with TRBD2 matching over 12 bases. Losses at the gene ends were 10 bases for V and 1 base for J; bases not matched to a gene: 12. Germline assignment: CDR1 SGHVS and CDR2 FNYEAQ. The CDR3 loop spans 17 amino acids.

The J gene is TRBJ2-6, the V gene TRBV5-4; 9 positions match TRBD2. The CDR3 sequence is 16 residues long. From germline, CDR1 is SGHNT and CDR2 YYREEE (reference sequence). Germline trimming cut 4 bases from V and 2 bases from J; bases unmatched to any gene: 4. The CDR3: CASSTGLAAGANVLTF. The CDR3 DNA is TGTGCCAGCAGCACGGGACTAGCTGCTGGGGCCAACGTCCTGACTTTC.

The table lists this clone with a count of one. The chain has TRBV2 and TRBJ2-7; 7 nucleotides agree with TRBD2. V trimming: 7 bases; J trimming: 5 bases; junction bases outside the gene matches: 8. Germline V CDR1 and CDR2: SNHLY, FYNNEI. This CDR3 comprises 13 residues. CDR3 protein: CASNEGRGNEQYF. CDR3 nucleotides: TGTGCCAGCAACGAGGGGAGGGGAAACGAGCAGTACTTC.

Comment on this clone: Other DNA sequences in this sample translate to the same CDR3. V usage is TRBV5-1 and J usage is TRBJ2-5; D is ambiguous. The germline gives CDR1 SGHRS, CDR2 YFSETQ. CDR3 length: 12 amino acids. The V end was cut by 0 bases, the J end by 3 bases, with 3 bases between. The CDR3 bases are TGCGCCAGCAGCTTGGGCAAAGAGACCCAGTACTTC. This translates into CASSLGKETQYF.

The rearrangement joins TRBV7-2 to TRBJ2-3, with 9 positions matching TRBD2. The germline CDR1 and CDR2 sequences are SGHTA and FQGNSA. The V segment lost 5 bases and the J segment 4 bases; nucleotides outside the gene matches: 13. The CDR3 is made up of 17 amino acids. The CDR3 bases are TGTGCCAGCAGCCTTGGACGGGCGGGAGGGGTGCCAGATACGCAGTATTTT. Amino acids: CASSLGRAGGVPDTQYF. The full variable domain, in which reference TRBV7-2 and TRBJ2-3 provide the parts outside the CDR3, is GAGVSQSPSNKVTEKGKDVELRCDPISGHTALYWYRQSLGQGLEFLIYFQGNSAPDKSGLPSDRFSAERTGGSVSTLTIQRTQQEDSAVYLCASSLGRAGGVPDTQYFGPGTRLTVL.

The rearrangement joins TRBV27 to TRBJ2-2, with 7 bases matching TRBD2. V was clipped by 5 bases and J by 2 bases; unmatched bases: 8. This CDR3 is built from 16 residues. Germline V CDR1 and CDR2: MNHEY, SMNVEV (reference sequence). CDR3 region: CASSIGLGANTGELFF. In DNA form, the CDR3 reads TGTGCCAGCAGTATAGGACTAGGAGCTAACACCGGGGAGCTGTTTTTT.

V usage is TRBV4-2 and J usage is TRBJ2-1, with a tentative D call TRBD1 (6 bases). Germline V CDR1 and CDR2: LGHNA, YNFKEQ. V shed 4 bases and J shed 7 bases, with 20 bases lying between them. The CDR3 is made up of 16 amino acids. CDR3 bases: TGTGCCAGCAGCCCGAGGGCAGGGGATCTTAGGAATGAGCAGTTCTTC. This encodes CASSPRAGDLRNEQFF.

V usage is TRBV5-4 and J usage is TRBJ2-7; TRBD2 is a possible D gene (6 bases). The V end lost 3 bases, the J end lost 3 bases, and 22 bases lay between the germline ends. CDR3 size: 17 residues. Germline V gives CDR1 SGHNT, CDR2 YYREEE (reference sequence). The CDR3 spells CASSWGPQAGRVYEQYF. CDR3 bases: TGTGCCAGCAGCTGGGGCCCCCAAGCGGGCCGGGTCTACGAGCAGTACTTC.